This is a list of T cell receptor beta chains from one sample in a study of blood T cell repertoires in COVID-19. Only in-frame clones appear in the TCRdb table, and some are missing; sequencing was by immunoSEQ multiplex PCR. The sample lists roughly 200,000 clones; approximately 89% were seen once. The sequenced sample was PBMCs or T cells enriched from blood (not recorded which). Receptor source: a woman in her thirties or forties with acute COVID-19. Each CDR3 is given with its conserved first and last residue. The order of the fields is J gene, D gene, V gene, clone size, CDR3 DNA, CDR3 protein. The D gene is left open where the match is weak. Size tells how often a clone was seen (once, few, many) or the class of an expanded clone, and some rows leave it out.

>TRBJ2-3|TRBD2|TRBV9|.
TGTGCCAGCAGTTATACTGGGACTAGCGGGAGGAGCACAGATACGCAGTATTTT
CASSYTGTSGRSTDTQYF
>TRBJ1-2|.|TRBV5-1|.
TGCGCCAGCAGCCCAGACTATGACGGCTATGGCTACACCTTC
CASSPDYDGYGYTF
>TRBJ2-2|.|TRBV6-6|.
TGTGCCAGCAGCGACCCTCCCTCATCCGGGGGGCCTCTAGTACCCGGGGAGCTGTTTTTT
CASSDPPSSGGPLVPGELFF
>TRBJ1-3|.|TRBV11-2|.
TGTGCCAGCAGCTCTCCCCGAGCGGTACCCTCTGGAAACACCATATATTTT
CASSSPRAVPSGNTIYF
>TRBJ2-3|.|TRBV4-2|.
TGTGCCAGCAGTCTAAAGGATACGCAGTATTTT
CASSLKDTQYF
>TRBJ1-5|.|TRBV21-1|once
TGTGCCAGCAGCGAAGTGGGGACAGGGGGAGATCAGCCCCAGCATTTT
CASSEVGTGGDQPQHF
>TRBJ1-1|.|TRBV9|.
TGTGCCAGCAGCGTAACGTTACGGACTGAAGCTTTCTTT
CASSVTLRTEAFF
>TRBJ2-1|.|TRBV9|.
TGTGCCAGCAGTTTATACGAGAATGAGCAGTTCTTC
CASSLYENEQFF
>TRBJ2-1|TRBD1|TRBV4-3|.
TGCGCCAGCAGCCAGGGCCTCCAGACAGGGGGCATCGATGAGCAGTTCTTC
CASSQGLQTGGIDEQFF
>TRBJ2-3|TRBD2|TRBV7-3|.
TGTGCCAGCAGCTTAACTAGCGGGAAAACAGATACGCAGTATTTT
CASSLTSGKTDTQYF
>TRBJ1-2|TRBD1|TRBV2|.
TGTGCCAGCAGAGTAAGACAGGGGGCTGGCTATGGCTACACCTTC
CASRVRQGAGYGYTF
>TRBJ2-3|.|TRBV29-1|.
TGCAGCGTTCGCCAGGGGAGCACAGATACGCAGTATTTT
CSVRQGSTDTQYF
>TRBJ1-1|TRBD1|TRBV25-1|.
TGTGCCAGCAGGGGCTCCGGGACAGGGTACACTGAAGCTTTCTTT
CASRGSGTGYTEAFF
>TRBJ1-1|TRBD1|TRBV25-1|.
TGTGCCAGCAGTGACTTAGACAGGGCTAACACTGAAGCTTTCTTT
CASSDLDRANTEAFF
>TRBJ2-1|TRBD2|TRBV19|.
TGTGCCAGCACAAGGGCTAGCGGGACTGATGAGCAGTTCTTC
CASTRASGTDEQFF
>TRBJ1-1|.|TRBV4-1|.
TGCGCCAGCAGCCAAGGTCCGACAATGAACACTGAAGCTTTCTTT
CASSQGPTMNTEAFF
>TRBJ2-2|TRBD2|TRBV29-1|.
TGCAGCGGGACTAGCGGGAGGCCCGGGGAGCTGTTTTTT
CSGTSGRPGELFF
>TRBJ2-1|.|TRBV5-1|many
TGCGCCAGCAGCAAGGAGGACCGGGCCACAGACCCCCACAATGAGCAGTTCTTC
CASSKEDRATDPHNEQFF
>TRBJ2-2|TRBD1|TRBV9|.
TGTGCCAGCAGCGTATTACAGGGGGACACCGGGGAGCTGTTTTTT
CASSVLQGDTGELFF
>TRBJ1-5|.|TRBV28|.
TGTGCCAGCAGTTTATCGAACATGCCCCAGCATTTT
CASSLSNMPQHF
>TRBJ1-6|.|TRBV28|.
TGTGCCACCTCCAACCCTCGGGGTAATTCACCCCTCCACTTT
CATSNPRGNSPLHF
>TRBJ2-7|TRBD1|TRBV7-9|.
TGTGCCAGCAGCTTAGAGGTCAGGGGGAGCTACGAGCAGTACTTC
CASSLEVRGSYEQYF
>TRBJ2-2|.|TRBV5-4|.
TGTGCCAGCAGCTTATCGGGCGGGGAGCTGTTTTTT
CASSLSGGELFF
>TRBJ2-5|TRBD2|TRBV6-5|.
TGTGCCAGCTCGGGACTAGCGAACTTCCAAGAGACCCAGTACTTC
CASSGLANFQETQYF
>TRBJ1-2|.|TRBV6-5|.
TGTGCCAGCAGTTATAGCAGGGGCTATGGCTACACCTTC
CASSYSRGYGYTF
>TRBJ2-3|TRBD2|TRBV11-2|.
TGTGCCAGCAGCTTAGGGACTAGCGGGCTGGGTGGCACAGATACGCAGTATTTT
CASSLGTSGLGGTDTQYF
>TRBJ2-5|.|TRBV4-1|.
TGCGCCAGCAGCCAACTATTAGCGGTCCAAGAGACCCAGTACTTC
CASSQLLAVQETQYF
>TRBJ2-3|TRBD2|TRBV7-2|.
TGTGCCAGCAGCTTTAGCGGGGGGCCCACAGATACGCAGTATTTT
CASSFSGGPTDTQYF
>TRBJ2-3|.|TRBV7-3|few
TGTGCCAGCAGCCGCATAGGGGGAGGGGAGGCAGATACGCAGTATTTT
CASSRIGGGEADTQYF
>TRBJ1-4|.|TRBV28|.
TGTGCCAGCAAAGGGGGGGAAACTAATGAAAAACTGTTTTTT
CASKGGETNEKLFF
>TRBJ2-1|.|TRBV3-1/TRBV3-2|.
TGTGCCAGCACACAGAGACAGAATTCCCCGAATGAGCAGTTCTTC
CASTQRQNSPNEQFF
>TRBJ2-1|.|TRBV13|.
TGTGCCAGCAGCTCCCGCTACAATGAGCAGTTCTTC
CASSSRYNEQFF
>TRBJ2-5|TRBD2|TRBV4-3|.
TGCGCCAGCAGCCAAGATGGGGCGGGAGGCGAGACCCAGTACTTC
CASSQDGAGGETQYF
>TRBJ1-2|.|TRBV7-2|.
TGTGCCAGCAGCTTATTCCGACAGAACTATGGCTACACCTTC
CASSLFRQNYGYTF
>TRBJ1-2|TRBD1|TRBV28|.
TGTGCCAGCAGACCCGTCGGACAGGGCGGGGTGGGCTATGGCTACACCTTC
CASRPVGQGGVGYGYTF
>TRBJ2-1|.|TRBV25-1|.
TGTGCCAGCCTATCGGGGGAGGTTCGGAATGAGCAGTTCTTC
CASLSGEVRNEQFF
>TRBJ2-6|.|TRBV5-6|.
TGTGCCAGCAGCCCTGGGACACTGGCTGGGGCCAACGTCCTGACTTTC
CASSPGTLAGANVLTF
>TRBJ1-1|TRBD1|TRBV19|.
TGTGCCAGTTGGACAGGGGAGAACACTGAAGCTTTCTTT
CASWTGENTEAFF
>TRBJ1-1|.|TRBV28|.
TGTGCCAGCAGTTTTGGGGGGGGGTACACTGAAGCTTTCTTT
CASSFGGGYTEAFF
>TRBJ2-1|TRBD1|TRBV11-3|once
TGTGCCAGCAGCGGGGAAGGGGGCGCCTACAATGAGCAGTTCTTC
CASSGEGGAYNEQFF
>TRBJ2-2|TRBD1|TRBV18|.
TGTGCCAGCTCACCACCGACAGGGACGAACACCGGGGAGCTGTTTTTT
CASSPPTGTNTGELFF
>TRBJ2-2|.|TRBV7-2|.
TGTGCCAGCAGCTCTAGTTTCACCGGGGAGCTGTTTTTT
CASSSSFTGELFF
>TRBJ2-1|.|TRBV5-1|.
TGCGCCAGCAGCTACGACAGTAGCTCCTACAATGAGCAGTTCTTC
CASSYDSSSYNEQFF
>TRBJ2-3|TRBD1|TRBV7-3|few
TGTGCCAGCAGCGTAAAAGGGACAGGGGTTCTGTATTTT
CASSVKGTGVLYF
>TRBJ2-1|.|TRBV3-1/TRBV3-2|once
TGTGCCAGCAGCTCACGCGGGTATCTCTACAATGAGCAGTTCTTC
CASSSRGYLYNEQFF
>TRBJ2-5|.|TRBV7-8|.
TGTGCCAGCAGCTTAGTACCAACAGCTCAAGAGACCCAGTACTTC
CASSLVPTAQETQYF
>TRBJ2-5|TRBD2|TRBV5-1|.
TGCGCCAGCAGCTTGGTCCTAGCGGGGGGCCAAGAGACCCAGTACTTC
CASSLVLAGGQETQYF
>TRBJ2-3|.|TRBV20-1|.
TGCAGTGCTAGTACAGGAACAGATACGCAGTATTTT
CSASTGTDTQYF
>TRBJ2-7|.|TRBV6-5|.
TGTGCCAGCAGTTACTCGGTCCAGCGGGTGGATTACGAGCAGTACTTC
CASSYSVQRVDYEQYF
>TRBJ2-7|.|TRBV29-1|.
TGCAGCGTTGACCTGACTTCCTCCAACGAGCAGTACTTC
CSVDLTSSNEQYF
>TRBJ2-5|.|TRBV2|.
TGTGCCAGCAGTGTGCGGCAGCAGGAGACCCAGTACTTC
CASSVRQQETQYF
>TRBJ1-1|.|TRBV5-5|.
TGTGCCAGCAGCTTGGAGGGAGGTCGAGCTTTCTTT
CASSLEGGRAFF
>TRBJ2-7|.|TRBV18|.
TGTGCCAGCTCACCACGAATCGGTTCAACCTACGAGCAGTACTTC
CASSPRIGSTYEQYF
>TRBJ2-7|TRBD2|TRBV6-5|.
TGTGCCAGCAGTTACGTGGCTAGCGGGAGGTCCTACGAGCAGTACTTC
CASSYVASGRSYEQYF